These 11 T cell receptor beta chains came from one sample sequenced in a study of blood T cell repertoires in COVID-19. The table came from immunoSEQ multiplex PCR; TCRdb's copy has only in-frame clones and leaves some out. The table lists more than 95,000 clones, approximately 80% of them singletons. Sequenced sample: peripheral blood. Receptor source: a man in his sixties with acute or convalescent COVID-19.

The chain recombines TRBV7-6 with TRBJ1-4, with 10 nucleotides matching TRBD1. J lost 7 bases, V lost 5 bases, and 10 bases had no gene match. CDR1 and CDR2 from the germline V gene are SGHVS and FNYEAQ. The CDR3 is 16 amino acids. The CDR3 sequence is CASSTYTGTGAEKLFF. The CDR3 region has the DNA TGTGCCAGCAGCACCTATACCGGGACAGGGGCTGAAAAACTGTTTTTT.

The gene calls are TRBV5-1 and TRBJ2-2; TRBD2 agrees at 12 bases. In germline, CDR1 is SGHRS, CDR2 YFSETQ. V was clipped by 4 bases and J by 3 bases; unmatched bases: 10. There are 18 residues in the CDR3. This CDR3 reads CASSPHLAGGPYTGELFF. The CDR3 region has the DNA TGCGCCAGCAGCCCTCACCTAGCGGGAGGGCCATACACCGGGGAGCTGTTTTTT.

The CDR3 bases are TGCGCCAGCAGCTTGGGACGTAGCGATATCGACGAGCAGTACTTC. As protein: CASSLGRSDIDEQYF. The chain is built from TRBV5-1 and TRBJ2-7, with a possible D match to TRBD2 (5 bases). Trimming stripped 0 bases from V and 5 bases from J, with 15 bases between. The CDR3 runs 15 residues. Looked up from germline, CDR1 is SGHRS and CDR2 is YFSETQ.

The chain joins TRBV3-1 (or the pseudogene TRBV3-2) to TRBJ2-6; 8 nucleotides align to TRBD1. With 4 bases clipped from V and 0 bases from J, the junction kept 5 bases outside the gene matches. This CDR3 is 17 amino acids long. Germline CDR1 reads LGHDT; CDR2 reads YNNKEL (reference sequence). The CDR3: CASSLRTGRSGANVLTF. CDR3 coding DNA: TGTGCCAGCAGCCTCCGGACAGGGCGCTCTGGGGCCAACGTCCTGACTTTC.

This rearrangement joins TRBV6-1 to TRBJ1-5, with D hard to call. This CDR3 is built from 14 residues. V dropped 3 bases and J dropped 7 bases, with 13 bases sitting between them. The germline V gene has CDR1 MNHNS and CDR2 SASEGT. The CDR3: CASSEAGSGQPQHF. DNA of the CDR3: TGTGCCAGCAGTGAGGCGGGGAGCGGCCAGCCCCAGCATTTT.

This chain links TRBV29-1 with TRBJ2-7, with 10 bases fitting TRBD2. The CDR3 runs to 12 residues. After removal of 7 bases from V and 5 bases from J, the junction contained 5 bases not matched to a gene. Germline V gives CDR1 SQVTM, CDR2 ANQGSEA. This CDR3 is CSARLAGDEQYF. CDR3 coding DNA: TGCAGCGCCAGGCTAGCGGGAGACGAGCAGTACTTC.

The chain recombines TRBV5-8 with TRBJ1-2; 7 positions agree with TRBD1. V was clipped by 2 bases and J by 13 bases; unmatched bases: 14. The CDR3 is 14 residues long. Germline assignment: CDR1 SGHTS and CDR2 YDEGEE. The CDR3 is CASSFLLRDSVATF. The CDR3 DNA is TGTGCCAGCAGCTTTTTGCTACGGGACAGTGTCGCCACCTTC.

The J gene is TRBJ1-5, the V gene TRBV30; D gene uncertain. CDR1 is GTSNPN and CDR2 is SVGIG in the germline V gene (reference sequence). CDR3 length: 14 residues. The V end was cut by 7 bases, the J end by 4 bases, with 17 bases between. The CDR3 sequence is CAFSGVRGNQPQHF. The CDR3 DNA follows: TGTGCCTTCTCTGGGGTGAGAGGGAATCAGCCCCAGCATTTT.

This clone is a singleton in its sample. The genes are TRBV19 and TRBJ2-1; D ambiguous. This CDR3 has 15 amino acids. Germline loops: CDR1 LNHDA, CDR2 SQIVND (reference sequence). V was shortened by 2 bases and J by 6 bases, with 14 bases between the two germline ends. The CDR3 here is CASSILPTRLNEQFF. CDR3 bases: TGTGCCAGTAGTATATTACCGACACGGCTCAATGAGCAGTTCTTC. Variable domain in full (rest from reference TRBV19 and TRBJ2-1): DGGITQSPKYLFRKEGQNVTLSCEQNLNHDAMYWYRQDPGQGLRLIYYSQIVNDFQKGDIAEGYSVSREKKESFPLTVTSAQKNPTAFYLCASSILPTRLNEQFFGPGTRLTVL.

The chain links TRBV9 to TRBJ2-6, with D possibly matching TRBD2 (5 bases). The V and J ends lost 4 bases and 0 bases respectively, with 17 bases between them. Germline values: CDR1 SGDLS, CDR2 YYNGEE. The CDR3 contains 18 residues. Here the CDR3 reads CASSPRDPWGSGANVLTF. The CDR3 DNA is TGTGCCAGCAGCCCCCGGGATCCCTGGGGCTCTGGGGCCAACGTCCTGACTTTC.

This clone has a single count. The gene calls are TRBV9 and TRBJ2-3; D remains ambiguous. The CDR3 is 14 residues long. With 0 bases removed from V and 6 bases from J, the gap between germline ends came to 11 bases. Germline assignment: CDR1 SGDLS and CDR2 YYNGEE. The CDR3 DNA reads TGTGCCAGCAGCGTAGATGGTAGTGAGGATACGCAGTATTTT. Its protein is CASSVDGSEDTQYF.